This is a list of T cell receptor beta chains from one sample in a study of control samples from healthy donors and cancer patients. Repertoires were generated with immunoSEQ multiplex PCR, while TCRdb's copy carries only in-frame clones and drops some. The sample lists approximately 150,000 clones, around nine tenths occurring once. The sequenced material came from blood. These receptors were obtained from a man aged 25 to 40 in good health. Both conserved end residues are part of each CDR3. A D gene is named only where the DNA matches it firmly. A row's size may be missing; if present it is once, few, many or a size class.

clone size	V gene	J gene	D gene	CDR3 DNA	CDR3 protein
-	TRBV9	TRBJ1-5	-	TGTGCCAGCAGCGTAGGGGGAGGGGAATTCAATCAGCCCCAGCATTTT	CASSVGGGEFNQPQHF
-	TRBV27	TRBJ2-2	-	TGTGCCAGCAGTTTATACTTCCAGGCTGGCACCGGGGAGCTGTTTTTT	CASSLYFQAGTGELFF
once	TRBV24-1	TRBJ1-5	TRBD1	TGTGCCACCAGTGACAGGACAGGGGCCGAGACAGGGGCCGATTCGGCGGCCCAGCATTTT	CATSDRTGAETGADSAAQHF
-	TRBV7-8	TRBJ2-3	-	TGTGCCAGCAGCCCCCCCAGGGAGCTCAGCACAGATACGCAGTATTTT	CASSPPRELSTDTQYF
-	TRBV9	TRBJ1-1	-	TGTGCCAGCAGCGTAGGGATAAACACTGAAGCTTTCTTT	CASSVGINTEAFF
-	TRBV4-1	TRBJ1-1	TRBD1	TGCGCCAGCAGCCAAGGACAGGGGAACACTGAAGCTTTCTTT	CASSQGQGNTEAFF
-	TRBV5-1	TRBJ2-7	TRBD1	TGCGCCAGCAGCTTGCCGGGACAGGGATCTGTGCAGTACTTC	CASSLPGQGSVQYF
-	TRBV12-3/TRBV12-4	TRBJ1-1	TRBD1	TGTGCCAGCAGTGTCGAGGGGGCAGCTTTCTTT	CASSVEGAAFF
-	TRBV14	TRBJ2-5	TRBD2	TGTGCCAGCAGCCAAGGGACTAGTGAGGCCCAGTACTTC	CASSQGTSEAQYF
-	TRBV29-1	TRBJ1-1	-	TGCAGCGCGACAGGTCTCATGAACACTGAAGCTTTCTTT	CSATGLMNTEAFF
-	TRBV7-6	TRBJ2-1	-	TGTGCCAGCAGCTTAGGGCCGGACTACAATGAGCAGTTCTTC	CASSLGPDYNEQFF
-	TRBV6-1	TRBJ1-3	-	TGTGCCAGCACCTCTAATCGGGCAGGTGGAAACACCATATATTTT	CASTSNRAGGNTIYF
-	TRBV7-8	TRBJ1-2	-	TGTGCCAGCAGCTTAGGAGGCGGGGAGACCTATGGCTACACCTTC	CASSLGGGETYGYTF
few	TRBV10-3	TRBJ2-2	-	TGTGCCATCAATCGGAGACGGTCCGAATCCGGGGAGCTGTTTTTT	CAINRRRSESGELFF
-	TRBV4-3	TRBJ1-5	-	TGCGCCAGCAGCCAAGATCAGGGAGGATCGGAGCCCCAGCATTTT	CASSQDQGGSEPQHF
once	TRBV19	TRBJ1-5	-	TGTGCCAGTAACACAGCAAATCAGCCCCAGCATTTT	CASNTANQPQHF
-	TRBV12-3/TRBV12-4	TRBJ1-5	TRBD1	TGTGCCAGCAGGGGGACAGCACGGCCCCAGCATTTT	CASRGTARPQHF
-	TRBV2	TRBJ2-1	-	TGTGCCAGCAGTGCAAGCGCGAGCTCCTACAATGAGCAGTTCTTC	CASSASASSYNEQFF
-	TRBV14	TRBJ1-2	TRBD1	TGTGCCAGCAGCCAACGGCTCAGGGGACAGGGGGCCGACAACTATGGCTACACCTTC	CASSQRLRGQGADNYGYTF
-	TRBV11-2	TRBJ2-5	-	TGTGCCAGCAGCTTAGATGGGGCAGGGGGAGGAGAGACCCAGTACTTC	CASSLDGAGGGETQYF
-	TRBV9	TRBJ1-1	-	TGTGCCAGCAGCTCCCAGACAGCGAACACTGAAGCTTTCTTT	CASSSQTANTEAFF
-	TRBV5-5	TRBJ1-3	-	TGTGCCAGCAGCTCATACAGGGAAGGTCCGAACACCATATATTTT	CASSSYREGPNTIYF
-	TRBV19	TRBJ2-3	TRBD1	TGTGCCAGTAGGTGGGACAGGACCACAGCTACGCAGTATTTT	CASRWDRTTATQYF
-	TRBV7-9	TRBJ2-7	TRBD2	TGTGCCCCAGGGACTAGCCAGAACTACGAGCAGTACTTC	CAPGTSQNYEQYF
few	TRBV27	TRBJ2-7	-	TGTGCCAGCAGATCCAACTCCTACGAGCAGTACTTC	CASRSNSYEQYF
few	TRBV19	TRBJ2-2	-	TGTGCCAGTAGGGGCGTTGCGGGTGCGGGCACCGGGGAGCTGTTTTTT	CASRGVAGAGTGELFF
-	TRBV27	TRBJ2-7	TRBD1	TGTGCCAGCAGTTTATGGGGGACAGGGCCCTACGAGCAGTACTTC	CASSLWGTGPYEQYF
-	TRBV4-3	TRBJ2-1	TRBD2	TGCGCCAGCAGCCAAGATCCGTCTAGCGGATACAATGAGCAGTTCTTC	CASSQDPSSGYNEQFF
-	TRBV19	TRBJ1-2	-	TGTGCCAGTAGTATAGATCGCAGCTTCTATGGCTACACCTTC	CASSIDRSFYGYTF
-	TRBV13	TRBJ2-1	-	TGTGCCAGCAGCTCGGGACGGAAGTACAATGAGCAGTTCTTC	CASSSGRKYNEQFF
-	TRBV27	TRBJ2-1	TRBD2	TGTGCCAGCAGTCCCTATAGCGGGAGCTACAATGAGCAGTTCTTC	CASSPYSGSYNEQFF
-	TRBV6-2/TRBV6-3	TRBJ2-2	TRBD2	TGTGCCAGCAGTACCCTCCCTAGCGGGGGGAACACCGGGGAGCTGTTTTTT	CASSTLPSGGNTGELFF
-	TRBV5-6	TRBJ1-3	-	TGTGCCAGCAGCCCCGGCCCGGCAGGGCCTGGAAACACCATATATTTT	CASSPGPAGPGNTIYF
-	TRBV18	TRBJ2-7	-	TGTGCCAGCTCACCACTTGGAGAATCCTACGAGCAGTACTTC	CASSPLGESYEQYF
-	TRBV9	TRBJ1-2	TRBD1	TGTGCCAGCAGCGCCCTAATGACAGGGGGCGACTATGGCTACACCTTC	CASSALMTGGDYGYTF
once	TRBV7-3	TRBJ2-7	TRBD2	TGTGCCAGCAGCCCGGGACTAGGGTCCTACGAGCAGTACTTC	CASSPGLGSYEQYF
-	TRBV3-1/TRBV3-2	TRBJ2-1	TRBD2	TGTGCCAGCAGCCGACTAGCGGGACCCTACAATGAGCAGTTCTTC	CASSRLAGPYNEQFF
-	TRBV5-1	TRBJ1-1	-	TGCGCCAGCAGCTCCAAGAGGTGGGGGCCCACGAACACTGAAGCTTTCTTT	CASSSKRWGPTNTEAFF
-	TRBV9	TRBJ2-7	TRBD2	TGTGCCAGCAGCGTAGAGGAGCGGGGGGCCTTTTACGAGCAGTACTTC	CASSVEERGAFYEQYF
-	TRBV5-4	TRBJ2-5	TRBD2	TGTGCCAGCAGCGGCGGGACTAGCGGACCACAAGAGACCCAGTACTTC	CASSGGTSGPQETQYF
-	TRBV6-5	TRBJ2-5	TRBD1	TGTGCCAGCAGTTACGGGACAGGGCCCGCGGAGACCCAGTACTTC	CASSYGTGPAETQYF
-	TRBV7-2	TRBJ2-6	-	TGTGCCAGCAACACAAGGGCGCGGGACACTTTATCTGGGGCCAACGTCCTGACTTTC	CASNTRARDTLSGANVLTF
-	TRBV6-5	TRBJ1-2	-	TGTGCCAGCAGTTACCGGACAGAATATGGCTACACCTTC	CASSYRTEYGYTF
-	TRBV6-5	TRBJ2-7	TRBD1	TGTGCCAGCAGTTTCCGGGACAGGGCCTACGAGCAGTACTTC	CASSFRDRAYEQYF